This T cell receptor beta chain was recovered during a study of Graves' ophthalmopathy and Graves' hyperthyroidism. As for the study in general: Cases classed as stable hyperthyroidism had no ophthalmopathy within 18 months of follow-up.

RNA transcripts yielded amplified TCR beta CDR3 regions. HTBI primers were employed in first-round RT-PCR, then a second-round multiplex PCR followed. Via MiXCR, TCRdb re-called the multiplex PCR reads, giving one row per CDR3 protein. The table records about 1.1 million distinct CDR3 sequences, approximately 35% of them present only once. V was pared by 3 bases and J by 11 bases, with 17 bases between. Germline CDR1 reads ENHRY; CDR2 reads SYGVKD. This CDR3 has 14 residues. General study findings and limits: Most thyroid-expanded clonotypes exceeding 0.001 frequency were also found in blood. Both an approximately 70% sensitivity and an approximately 72% specificity characterized the model's predictions of ophthalmopathy progression.

As concerns this clonotype: The antigen is undetermined.

The rearrangement uses TRBV10-3 and TRBJ1-5; D is undetermined. The sample taken for sequencing was peripheral blood or thyroid tissue (not recorded which). This receptor was taken from an adult man with Graves' hyperthyroidism. For the CDR3, the DNA is TGTGCCATCAGTGACGCGGGATCGATGGAGACCCAGCATTTT. Translating it yields CAISDAGSMETQHF.